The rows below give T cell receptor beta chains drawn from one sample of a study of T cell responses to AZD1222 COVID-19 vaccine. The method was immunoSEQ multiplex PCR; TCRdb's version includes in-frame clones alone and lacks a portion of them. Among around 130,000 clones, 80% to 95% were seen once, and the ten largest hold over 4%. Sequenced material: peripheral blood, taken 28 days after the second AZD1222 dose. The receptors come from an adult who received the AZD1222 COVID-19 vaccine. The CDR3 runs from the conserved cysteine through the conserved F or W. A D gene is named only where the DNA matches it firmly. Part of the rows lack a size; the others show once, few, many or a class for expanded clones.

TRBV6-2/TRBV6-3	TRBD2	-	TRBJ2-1	CASSSGGGYNEQFF	TGTGCCAGCAGTTCGGGCGGGGGGTACAATGAGCAGTTCTTC
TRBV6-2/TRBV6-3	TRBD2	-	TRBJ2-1	CASSRGLAGNFYNEQFF	TGTGCCAGCAGCCGCGGACTAGCGGGAAATTTTTACAATGAGCAGTTCTTC
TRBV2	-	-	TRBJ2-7	CASTDPSGTQAYEQYF	TGTGCCAGCACTGACCCAAGTGGGACACAAGCCTACGAGCAGTACTTC
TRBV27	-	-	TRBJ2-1	CASRESYNEQFF	TGTGCCAGCAGAGAATCCTACAATGAGCAGTTCTTC
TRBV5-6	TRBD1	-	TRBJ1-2	CASSRKQGASYGYTF	TGTGCCAGCAGCCGCAAACAGGGGGCGTCCTATGGCTACACCTTC
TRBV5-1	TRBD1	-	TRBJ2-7	CASSLGTGGSYEQYF	TGCGCCAGCAGCTTGGGGACAGGGGGCTCCTACGAGCAGTACTTC
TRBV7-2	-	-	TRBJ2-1	CASSRDTYNEQFF	TGTGCCAGCAGCCGTGACACATACAATGAGCAGTTCTTC
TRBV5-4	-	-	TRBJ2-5	CASSPGSVLAETQYF	TGTGCCAGCAGCCCGGGTTCAGTTCTGGCGGAGACCCAGTACTTC
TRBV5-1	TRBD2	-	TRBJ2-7	CASSSGGSYEQYF	TGCGCCAGCAGCTCCGGGGGGTCCTACGAGCAGTACTTC
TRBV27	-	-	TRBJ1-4	CASSFEGVREKLFF	TGTGCCAGCAGTTTTGAGGGGGTCCGTGAAAAACTGTTTTTT
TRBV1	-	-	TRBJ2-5	CTSSQEGPGRPNQETQYF	TGCACCAGCAGCCAAGAAGGGCCGGGCAGACCCAACCAAGAGACCCAGTACTTC
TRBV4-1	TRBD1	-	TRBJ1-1	CASSYAGTGNTEAFF	TGCGCCAGCAGCTACGCCGGGACAGGGAACACTGAAGCTTTCTTT
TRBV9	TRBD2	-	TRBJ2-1	CASSVSGGQYNEQFF	TGTGCCAGCAGCGTGAGCGGGGGCCAATACAATGAGCAGTTCTTC
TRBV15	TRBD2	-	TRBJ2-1	CATSMAGGQNEQFF	TGTGCCACCAGCATGGCGGGGGGGCAGAATGAGCAGTTCTTC
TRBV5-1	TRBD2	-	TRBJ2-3	CASSPGTSGRHTDTQYF	TGCGCCAGCAGCCCGGGGACTAGCGGGAGGCACACAGATACGCAGTATTTT
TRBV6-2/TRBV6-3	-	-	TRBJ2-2	CASSYPSFAGWGELFF	TGTGCCAGCAGTTACCCCTCATTTGCCGGGTGGGGGGAGCTGTTTTTT
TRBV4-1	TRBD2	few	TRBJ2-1	CASSTLQRGVGDEQFF	TGCGCCAGCAGCACCCTCCAGCGGGGAGTAGGAGATGAGCAGTTCTTC
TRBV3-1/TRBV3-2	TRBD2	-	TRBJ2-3	CASSQSRTSGRPTDTQYF	TGTGCCAGCAGCCAAAGCAGGACTAGCGGGAGGCCCACAGATACGCAGTATTTT
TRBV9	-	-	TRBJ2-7	CASSVGGGDREQYF	TGTGCCAGCAGCGTAGGAGGGGGGGATAGGGAGCAGTACTTC
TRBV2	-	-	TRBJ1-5	CASSRDTYSNQPQHF	TGTGCCAGCAGTCGGGATACGTATAGCAATCAGCCCCAGCATTTT
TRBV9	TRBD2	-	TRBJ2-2	CASSARTSGGRGTGELFF	TGTGCCAGCAGCGCTAGGACTAGCGGGGGCCGGGGAACCGGGGAGCTGTTTTTT
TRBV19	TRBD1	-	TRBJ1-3	CASIEDRAGNTIYF	TGTGCCAGTATTGAAGACAGGGCCGGAAACACCATATATTTT
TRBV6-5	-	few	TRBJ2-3	CASRDSSFTDTQYF	TGTGCCAGCAGGGACAGTTCTTTCACAGATACGCAGTATTTT